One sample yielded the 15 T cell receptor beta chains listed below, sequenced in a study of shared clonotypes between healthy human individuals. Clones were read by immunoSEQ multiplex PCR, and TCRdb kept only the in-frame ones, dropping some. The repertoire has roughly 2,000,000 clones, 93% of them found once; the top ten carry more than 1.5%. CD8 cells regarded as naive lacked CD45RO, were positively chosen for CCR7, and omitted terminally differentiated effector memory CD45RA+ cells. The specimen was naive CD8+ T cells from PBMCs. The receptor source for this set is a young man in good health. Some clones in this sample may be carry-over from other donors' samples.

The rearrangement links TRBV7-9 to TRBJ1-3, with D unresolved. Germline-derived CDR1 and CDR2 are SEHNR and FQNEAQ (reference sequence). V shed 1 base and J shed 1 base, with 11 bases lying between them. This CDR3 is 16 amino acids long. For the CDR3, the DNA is TGTGCCAGCAGCTTAGGTATGAGATCGTCTGGAAACACCATATATTTT. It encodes CASSLGMRSSGNTIYF.

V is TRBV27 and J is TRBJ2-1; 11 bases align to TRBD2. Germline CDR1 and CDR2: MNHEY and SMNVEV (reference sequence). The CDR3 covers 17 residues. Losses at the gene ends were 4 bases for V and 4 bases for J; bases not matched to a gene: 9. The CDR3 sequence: CASSSPRLAGQYNEQFF. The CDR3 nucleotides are TGTGCCAGCAGTTCCCCACGACTAGCGGGACAATACAATGAGCAGTTCTTC.

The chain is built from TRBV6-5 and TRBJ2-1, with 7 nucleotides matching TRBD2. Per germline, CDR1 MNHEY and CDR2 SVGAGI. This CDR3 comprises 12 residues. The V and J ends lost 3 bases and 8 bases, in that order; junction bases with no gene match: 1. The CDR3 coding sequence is TGTGCCAGCAGTTATCGGGGGGATGAGCAGTTCTTC. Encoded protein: CASSYRGDEQFF.

The CDR3 DNA reads TGCGCCAGCAGCCCCTCAACACCGGGACAGGGACTTGCTAACTATGGCTACACCTTC. It codes for CASSPSTPGQGLANYGYTF. The chain recombines TRBV4-3 with TRBJ1-2; 9 positions agree with TRBD1. The CDR3 has 19 amino acids. J gave up 0 bases and V 4 bases, and 15 bases lay outside the gene matches. Germline V gene sequence: CDR1 LGHNA, CDR2 YSLEER.

DNA for the CDR3: TGTGCCAGCAGCGTCCCCTCCCGGGACGTCGTCACAGATACGCAGTATTTT. Amino acid sequence: CASSVPSRDVVTDTQYF. The chain is built from TRBV9 and TRBJ2-3; possibly TRBD1 or TRBD2 for D (5 bases each). The CDR3 is 17 amino acids. From germline, CDR1 is SGDLS and CDR2 YYNGEE. Trimming pared 2 bases from V and 2 bases from J, leaving 18 bases between.

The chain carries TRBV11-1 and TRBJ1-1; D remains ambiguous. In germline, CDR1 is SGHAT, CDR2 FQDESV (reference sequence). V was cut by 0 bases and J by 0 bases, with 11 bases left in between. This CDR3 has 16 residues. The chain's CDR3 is CASSLAQWPLNTEAFF. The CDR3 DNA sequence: TGTGCCAGCAGCTTAGCGCAGTGGCCCCTGAACACTGAAGCTTTCTTT.

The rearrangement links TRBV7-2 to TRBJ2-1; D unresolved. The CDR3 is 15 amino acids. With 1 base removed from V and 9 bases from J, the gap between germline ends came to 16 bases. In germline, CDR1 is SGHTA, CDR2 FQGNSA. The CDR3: CASSLVLVPNVEQFF. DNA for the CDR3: TGTGCCAGCAGCTTAGTGTTAGTGCCTAATGTTGAGCAGTTCTTC.

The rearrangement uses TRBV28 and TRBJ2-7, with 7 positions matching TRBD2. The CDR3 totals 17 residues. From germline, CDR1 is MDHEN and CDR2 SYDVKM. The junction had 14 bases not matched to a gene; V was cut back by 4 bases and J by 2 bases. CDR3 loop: CASSYLSQRGLTYEQYF. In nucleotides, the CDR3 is TGTGCCAGCAGTTACTTATCCCAGCGGGGCCTAACCTACGAGCAGTACTTC.

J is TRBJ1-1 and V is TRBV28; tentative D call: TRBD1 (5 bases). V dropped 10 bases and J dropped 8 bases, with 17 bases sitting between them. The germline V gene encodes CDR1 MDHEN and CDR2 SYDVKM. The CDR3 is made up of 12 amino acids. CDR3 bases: TGTGCCATCATGCTTGGTCCAGGGGAAGCTTTCTTT. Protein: CAIMLGPGEAFF.

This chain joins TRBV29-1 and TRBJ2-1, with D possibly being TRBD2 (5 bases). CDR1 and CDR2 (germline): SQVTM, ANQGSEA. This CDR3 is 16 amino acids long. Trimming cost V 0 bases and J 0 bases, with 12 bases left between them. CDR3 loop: CSVEDQRRLSYNEQFF. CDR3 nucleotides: TGCAGCGTTGAAGATCAGCGGCGGCTCTCCTACAATGAGCAGTTCTTC.

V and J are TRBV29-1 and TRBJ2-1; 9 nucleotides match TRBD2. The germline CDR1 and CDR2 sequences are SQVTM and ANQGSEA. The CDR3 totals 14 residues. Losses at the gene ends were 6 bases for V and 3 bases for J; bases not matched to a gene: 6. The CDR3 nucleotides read TGCAGCGTGCCGACTAGCGGATTCTACAATGAGCAGTTCTTC. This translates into CSVPTSGFYNEQFF.

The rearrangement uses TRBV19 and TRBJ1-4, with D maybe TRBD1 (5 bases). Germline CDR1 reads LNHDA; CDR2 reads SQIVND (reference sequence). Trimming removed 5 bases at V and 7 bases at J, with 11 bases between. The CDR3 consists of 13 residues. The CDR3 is CASSQGVGEKLFF. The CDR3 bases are TGTGCCAGTAGTCAAGGGGTTGGTGAAAAACTGTTTTTT.

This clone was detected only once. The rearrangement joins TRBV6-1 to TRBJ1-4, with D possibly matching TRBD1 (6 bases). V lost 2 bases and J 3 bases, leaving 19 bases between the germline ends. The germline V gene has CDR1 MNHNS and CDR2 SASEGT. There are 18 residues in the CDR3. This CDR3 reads CASSESRWGRGANEKLFF. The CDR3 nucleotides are TGTGCCAGCAGTGAATCAAGGTGGGGGCGAGGTGCTAATGAAAAACTGTTTTTT.

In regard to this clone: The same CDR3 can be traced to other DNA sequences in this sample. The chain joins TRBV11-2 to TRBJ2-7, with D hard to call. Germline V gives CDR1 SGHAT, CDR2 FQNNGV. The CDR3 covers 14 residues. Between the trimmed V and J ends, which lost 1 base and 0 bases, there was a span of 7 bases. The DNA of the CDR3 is TGTGCCAGCAGCTTAGCAGACATCTCCTACGAGCAGTACTTC. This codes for CASSLADISYEQYF. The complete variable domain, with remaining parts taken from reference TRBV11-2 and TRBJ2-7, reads EAGVAQSPRYKIIEKRQSVAFWCNPISGHATLYWYQQILGQGPKLLIQFQNNGVVDDSQLPKDRFSAERLKGVDSTLKIQPAKLEDSAVYLCASSLADISYEQYFGPGTRLTVT.

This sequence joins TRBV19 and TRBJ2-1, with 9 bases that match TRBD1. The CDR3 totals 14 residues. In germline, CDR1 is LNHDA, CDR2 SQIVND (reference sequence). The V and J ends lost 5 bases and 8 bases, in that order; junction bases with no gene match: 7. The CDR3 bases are TGTGCCAGTAGTTCCGGGACAGGGAATTATGAGCAGTTCTTC. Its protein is CASSSGTGNYEQFF. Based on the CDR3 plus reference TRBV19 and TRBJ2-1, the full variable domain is DGGITQSPKYLFRKEGQNVTLSCEQNLNHDAMYWYRQDPGQGLRLIYYSQIVNDFQKGDIAEGYSVSREKKESFPLTVTSAQKNPTAFYLCASSSGTGNYEQFFGPGTRLTVL.